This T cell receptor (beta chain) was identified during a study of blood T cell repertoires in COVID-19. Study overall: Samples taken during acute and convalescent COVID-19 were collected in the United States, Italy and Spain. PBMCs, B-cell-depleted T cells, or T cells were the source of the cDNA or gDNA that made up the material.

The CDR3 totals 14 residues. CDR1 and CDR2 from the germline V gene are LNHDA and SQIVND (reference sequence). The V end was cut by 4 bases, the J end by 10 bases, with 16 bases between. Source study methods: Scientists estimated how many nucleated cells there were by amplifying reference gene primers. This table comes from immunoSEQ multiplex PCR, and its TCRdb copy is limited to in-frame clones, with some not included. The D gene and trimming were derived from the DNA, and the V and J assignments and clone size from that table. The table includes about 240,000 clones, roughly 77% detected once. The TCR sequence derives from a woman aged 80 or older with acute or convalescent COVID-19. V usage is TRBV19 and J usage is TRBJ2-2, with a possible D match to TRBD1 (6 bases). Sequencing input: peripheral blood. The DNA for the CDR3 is TGTGCCAGTAGTACCTGGACAGAGTCAGTGGAGCTGTTTTTT. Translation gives CASSTWTESVELFF.